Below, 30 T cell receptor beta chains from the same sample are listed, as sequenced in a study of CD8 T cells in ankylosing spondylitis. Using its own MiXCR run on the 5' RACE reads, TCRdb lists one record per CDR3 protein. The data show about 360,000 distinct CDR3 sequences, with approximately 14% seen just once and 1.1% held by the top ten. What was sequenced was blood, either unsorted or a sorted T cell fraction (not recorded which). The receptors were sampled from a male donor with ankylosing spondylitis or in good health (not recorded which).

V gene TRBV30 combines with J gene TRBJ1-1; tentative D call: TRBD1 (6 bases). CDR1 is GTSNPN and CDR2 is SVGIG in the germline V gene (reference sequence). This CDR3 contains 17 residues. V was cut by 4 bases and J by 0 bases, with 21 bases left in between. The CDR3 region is CAWIPRPGTSLNTEAFF. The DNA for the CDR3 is TGTGCCTGGATCCCACGTCCCGGGACAAGTTTGAACACTGAAGCTTTCTTT.

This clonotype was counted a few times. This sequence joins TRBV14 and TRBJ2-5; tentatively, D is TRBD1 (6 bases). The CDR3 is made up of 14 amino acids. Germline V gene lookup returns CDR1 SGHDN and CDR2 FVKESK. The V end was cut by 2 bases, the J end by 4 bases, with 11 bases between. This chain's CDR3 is CASSQLGGAETQYF. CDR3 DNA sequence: TGTGCCAGCAGCCAACTAGGGGGAGCAGAGACCCAGTACTTC.

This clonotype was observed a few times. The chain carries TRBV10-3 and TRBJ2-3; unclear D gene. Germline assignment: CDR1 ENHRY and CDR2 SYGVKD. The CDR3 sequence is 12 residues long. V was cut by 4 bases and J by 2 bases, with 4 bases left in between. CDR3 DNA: TGTGCCATCAGTGGAACCACAGATACGCAGTATTTT. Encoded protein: CAISGTTDTQYF.

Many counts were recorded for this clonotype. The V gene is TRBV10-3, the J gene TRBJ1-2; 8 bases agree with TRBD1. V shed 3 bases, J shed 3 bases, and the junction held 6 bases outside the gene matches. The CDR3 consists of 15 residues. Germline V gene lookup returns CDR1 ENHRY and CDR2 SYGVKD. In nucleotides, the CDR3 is TGTGCCATCAGTGATCGGCAGGGGGCCGACTATGGCTACACCTTC. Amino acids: CAISDRQGADYGYTF.

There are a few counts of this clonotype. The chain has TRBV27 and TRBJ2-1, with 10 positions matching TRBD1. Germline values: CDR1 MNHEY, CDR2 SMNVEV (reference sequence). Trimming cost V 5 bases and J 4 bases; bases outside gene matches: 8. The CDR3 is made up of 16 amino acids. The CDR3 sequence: CASSPRQGAMYNEQFF. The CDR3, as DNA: TGTGCCAGCAGTCCAAGACAGGGGGCAATGTACAATGAGCAGTTCTTC.

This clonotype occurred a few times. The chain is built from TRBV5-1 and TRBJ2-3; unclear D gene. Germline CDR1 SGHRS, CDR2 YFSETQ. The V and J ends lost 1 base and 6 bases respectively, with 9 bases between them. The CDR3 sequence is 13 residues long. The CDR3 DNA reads TGCGCCAGCAGCTTGAATCCCGGGGATACGCAGTATTTT. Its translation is CASSLNPGDTQYF.

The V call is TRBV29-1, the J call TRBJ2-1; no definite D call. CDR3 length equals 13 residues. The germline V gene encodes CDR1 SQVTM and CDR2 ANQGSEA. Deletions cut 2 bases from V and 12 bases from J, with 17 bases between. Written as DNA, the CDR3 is TGCAGCGTTGAACCGATAAGGGCAATGTGGCAGTTCTTC. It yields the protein CSVEPIRAMWQFF.

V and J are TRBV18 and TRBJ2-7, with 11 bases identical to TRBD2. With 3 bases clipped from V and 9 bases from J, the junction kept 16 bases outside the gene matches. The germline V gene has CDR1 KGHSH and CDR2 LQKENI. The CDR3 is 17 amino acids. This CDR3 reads CASSPAEGGTSGTGQYF. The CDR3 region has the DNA TGTGCCAGCTCACCCGCAGAGGGAGGGACTAGCGGAACGGGGCAGTACTTC.

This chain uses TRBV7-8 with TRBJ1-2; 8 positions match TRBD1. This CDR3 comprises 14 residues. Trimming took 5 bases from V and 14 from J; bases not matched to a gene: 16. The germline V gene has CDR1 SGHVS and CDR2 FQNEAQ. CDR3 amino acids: CASSPKGQAFGPTF. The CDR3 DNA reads TGTGCCAGCAGCCCGAAGGGACAGGCTTTTGGGCCGACCTTC.

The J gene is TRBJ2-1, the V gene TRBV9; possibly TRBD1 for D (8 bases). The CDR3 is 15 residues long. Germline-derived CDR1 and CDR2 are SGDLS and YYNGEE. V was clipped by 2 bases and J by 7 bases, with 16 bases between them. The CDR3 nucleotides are TGTGCCAGCAGCGTGGGGGGGACAGGTTGGAATGAGCAGTTCTTC. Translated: CASSVGGTGWNEQFF.

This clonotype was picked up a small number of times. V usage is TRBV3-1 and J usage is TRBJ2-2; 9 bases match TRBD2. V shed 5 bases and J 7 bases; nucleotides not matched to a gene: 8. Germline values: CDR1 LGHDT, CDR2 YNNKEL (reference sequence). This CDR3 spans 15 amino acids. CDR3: CASSVSGSRGGELFF. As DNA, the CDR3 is TGTGCCAGCAGCGTTAGCGGGAGTCGCGGCGGGGAGCTGTTTTTT.

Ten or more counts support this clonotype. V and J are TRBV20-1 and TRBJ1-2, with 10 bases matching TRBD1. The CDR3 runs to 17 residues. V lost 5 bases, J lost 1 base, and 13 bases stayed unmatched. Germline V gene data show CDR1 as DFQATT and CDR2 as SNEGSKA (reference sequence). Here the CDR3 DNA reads TGCAGTGCTTCCACTAATCCCGGGACAGGGGTTAACTATGGCTACACCTTC. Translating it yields CSASTNPGTGVNYGYTF.

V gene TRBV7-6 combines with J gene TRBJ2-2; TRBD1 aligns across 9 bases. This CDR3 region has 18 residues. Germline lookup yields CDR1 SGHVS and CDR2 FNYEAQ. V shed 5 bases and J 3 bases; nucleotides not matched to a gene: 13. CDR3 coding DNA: TGTGCCAGCAGCCTACTATACCCGGACAGGGGAGACACCGGGGAGCTGTTTTTT. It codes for CASSLLYPDRGDTGELFF.

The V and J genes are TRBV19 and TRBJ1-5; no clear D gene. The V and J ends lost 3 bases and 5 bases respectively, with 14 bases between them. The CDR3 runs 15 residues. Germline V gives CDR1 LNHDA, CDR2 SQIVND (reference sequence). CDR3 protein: CASSIGFVKYQPQHF. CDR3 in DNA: TGTGCCAGTAGTATTGGTTTCGTGAAGTATCAGCCCCAGCATTTT. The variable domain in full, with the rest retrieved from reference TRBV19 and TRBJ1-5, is DGGITQSPKYLFRKEGQNVTLSCEQNLNHDAMYWYRQDPGQGLRLIYYSQIVNDFQKGDIAEGYSVSREKKESFPLTVTSAQKNPTAFYLCASSIGFVKYQPQHFGDGTRLSIL.

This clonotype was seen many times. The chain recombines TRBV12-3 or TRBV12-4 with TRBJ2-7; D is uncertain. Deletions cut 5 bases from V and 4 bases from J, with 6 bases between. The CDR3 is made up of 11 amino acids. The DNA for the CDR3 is TGTGCCAGCAGTCCTCAGTACGAGCAGTACTTC. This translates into CASSPQYEQYF.

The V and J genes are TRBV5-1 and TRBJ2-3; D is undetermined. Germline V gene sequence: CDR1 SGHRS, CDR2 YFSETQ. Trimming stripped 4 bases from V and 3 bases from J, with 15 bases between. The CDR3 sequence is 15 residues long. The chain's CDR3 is CASSPVLLQTDTQYF. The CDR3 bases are TGCGCCAGCAGCCCGGTTCTGCTGCAAACAGATACGCAGTATTTT. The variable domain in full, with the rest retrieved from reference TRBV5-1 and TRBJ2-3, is KAGVTQTPRYLIKTRGQQVTLSCSPISGHRSVSWYQQTPGQGLQFLFEYFSETQRNKGNFPGRFSGRQFSNSRSEMNVSTLELGDSALYLCASSPVLLQTDTQYFGPGTRLTVL.

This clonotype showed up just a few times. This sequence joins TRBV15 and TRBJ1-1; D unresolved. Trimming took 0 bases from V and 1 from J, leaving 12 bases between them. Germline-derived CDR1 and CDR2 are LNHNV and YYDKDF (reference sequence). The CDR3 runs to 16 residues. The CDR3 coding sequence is TGTGCCACCAGCAGAGAGCAGAACGGCTCGAACACTGAAGCTTTCTTT. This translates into CATSREQNGSNTEAFF.

The CDR3 is CASSVEGGGGEQYF. CDR3 nucleotides: TGTGCCAGCAGCGTAGAGGGAGGGGGTGGAGAGCAGTACTTC. This chain links TRBV9 with TRBJ2-7; TRBD2 is a possible D gene (7 bases). The CDR3 covers 14 residues. The germline gives CDR1 SGDLS, CDR2 YYNGEE. V dropped 0 bases and J dropped 7 bases, with 14 bases sitting between them. Drawing the rest from reference TRBV9 and TRBJ2-7, the complete variable domain is DSGVTQTPKHLITATGQRVTLRCSPRSGDLSVYWYQQSLDQGLQFLIQYYNGEERAKGNILERFSAQQFPDLHSELNLSSLELGDSALYFCASSVEGGGGEQYFGPGTRLTVT.

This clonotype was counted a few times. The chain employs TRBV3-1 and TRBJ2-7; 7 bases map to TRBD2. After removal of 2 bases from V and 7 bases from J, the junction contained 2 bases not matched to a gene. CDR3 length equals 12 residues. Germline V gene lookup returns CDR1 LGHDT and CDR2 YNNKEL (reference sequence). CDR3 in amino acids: CASSQRGGEQYF. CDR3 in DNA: TGTGCCAGCAGCCAAAGGGGAGGGGAGCAGTACTTC.

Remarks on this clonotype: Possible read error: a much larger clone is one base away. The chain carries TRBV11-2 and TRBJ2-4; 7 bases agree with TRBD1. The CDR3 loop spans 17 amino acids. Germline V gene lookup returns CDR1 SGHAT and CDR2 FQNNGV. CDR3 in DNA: TGTGCCAGCGGCTTAGGGGACAGAGTTCTAGCCAAAAACATTCAGTACTTC. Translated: CASGLGDRVLAKNIQYF.

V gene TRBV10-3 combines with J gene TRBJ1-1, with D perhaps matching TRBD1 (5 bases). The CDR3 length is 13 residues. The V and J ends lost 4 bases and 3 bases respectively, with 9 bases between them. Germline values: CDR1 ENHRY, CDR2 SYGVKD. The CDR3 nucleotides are TGTGCCATCAGTGCACAGGAGGACACTGAAGCTTTCTTT. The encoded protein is CAISAQEDTEAFF.

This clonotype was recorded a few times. The CDR3 sequence: CSARTSGRVYNEQFF. The CDR3, as DNA: TGCAGTGCACGGACTAGCGGGAGGGTCTACAATGAGCAGTTCTTC. The V call is TRBV20-1, the J call TRBJ2-1; 15 bases line up with TRBD2. The CDR3 is 15 amino acids. V dropped 6 bases and J dropped 3; count of bases not matched to a gene: 3. Germline V gene sequence: CDR1 DFQATT, CDR2 SNEGSKA (reference sequence).

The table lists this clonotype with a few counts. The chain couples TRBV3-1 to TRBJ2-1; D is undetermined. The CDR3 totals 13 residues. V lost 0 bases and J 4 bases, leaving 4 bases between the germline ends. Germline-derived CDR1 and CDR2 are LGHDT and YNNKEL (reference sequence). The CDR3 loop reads CASSQEGYNEQFF. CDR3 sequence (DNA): TGTGCCAGCAGCCAAGAAGGGTACAATGAGCAGTTCTTC.

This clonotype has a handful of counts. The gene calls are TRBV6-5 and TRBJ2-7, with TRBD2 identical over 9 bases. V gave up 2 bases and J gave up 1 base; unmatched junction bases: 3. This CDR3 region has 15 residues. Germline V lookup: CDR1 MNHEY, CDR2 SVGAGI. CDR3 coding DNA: TGTGCCAGCAGTTACGGCGGGGGGGCATCCTACGAGCAGTACTTC. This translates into CASSYGGGASYEQYF.

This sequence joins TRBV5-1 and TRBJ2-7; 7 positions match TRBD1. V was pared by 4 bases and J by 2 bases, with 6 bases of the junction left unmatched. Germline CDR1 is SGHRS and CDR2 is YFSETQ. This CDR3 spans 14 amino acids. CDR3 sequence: CASSPWTGPYEQYF. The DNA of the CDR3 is TGCGCCAGCAGCCCATGGACAGGTCCCTACGAGCAGTACTTC.

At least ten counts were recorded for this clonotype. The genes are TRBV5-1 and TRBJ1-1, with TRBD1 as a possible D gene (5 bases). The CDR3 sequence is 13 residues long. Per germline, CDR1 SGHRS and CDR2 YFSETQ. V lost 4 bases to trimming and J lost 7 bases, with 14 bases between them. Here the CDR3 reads CASSPGMRGEAFF. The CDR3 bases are TGCGCCAGCAGCCCGGGAATGAGGGGTGAAGCTTTCTTT.

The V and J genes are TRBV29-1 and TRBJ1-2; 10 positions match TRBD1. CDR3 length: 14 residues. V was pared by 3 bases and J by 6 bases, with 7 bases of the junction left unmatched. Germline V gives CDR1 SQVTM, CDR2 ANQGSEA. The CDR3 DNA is TGCAGCGTTGATCGTTTGGGACAGGGGAATGGCTACACCTTC. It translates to CSVDRLGQGNGYTF.

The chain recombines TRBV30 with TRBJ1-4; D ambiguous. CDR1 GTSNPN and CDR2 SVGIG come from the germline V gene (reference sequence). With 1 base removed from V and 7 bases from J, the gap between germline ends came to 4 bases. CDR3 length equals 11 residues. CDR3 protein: CAWSEAEKLFF. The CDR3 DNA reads TGTGCCTGGAGTGAGGCTGAAAAACTGTTTTTT.

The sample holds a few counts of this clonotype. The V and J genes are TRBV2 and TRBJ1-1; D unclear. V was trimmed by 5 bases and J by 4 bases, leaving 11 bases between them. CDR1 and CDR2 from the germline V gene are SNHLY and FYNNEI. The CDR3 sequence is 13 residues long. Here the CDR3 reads CASSPLPGTEAFF. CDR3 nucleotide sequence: TGTGCCAGCAGTCCTCTTCCGGGCACTGAAGCTTTCTTT.

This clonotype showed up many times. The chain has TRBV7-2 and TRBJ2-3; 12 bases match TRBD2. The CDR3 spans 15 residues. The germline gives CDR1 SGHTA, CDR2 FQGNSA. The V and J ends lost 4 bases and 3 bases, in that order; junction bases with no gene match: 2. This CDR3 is CASSSGLAGTDTQYF. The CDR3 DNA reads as TGTGCCAGCAGCTCCGGACTAGCGGGGACAGATACGCAGTATTTT.